The rows below give T cell receptor beta chains drawn from one sample of a study of sequential checkpoint blockade in melanoma. Sequencing was performed with immunoSEQ multiplex PCR; in TCRdb, only in-frame clones are kept and a portion is missing. The sample lists about 27,000 clones, approximately 80% seen once, with 13% in the top ten. This specimen was CD8+ T cells sorted from blood (inferred from file names), taken from a patient given nivolumab and ipilimumab in sequence. The source of these receptors is a human donor with melanoma. The CDR3 runs from the conserved cysteine through the conserved F or W. D genes are given only for firm matches. Only some rows state a clone size, as once, few, many or a class for expanded clones.

v_gene	len	d_gene	j_gene	abundance	CDR3aa	CDR3nt
TRBV6-5	16	-	TRBJ2-2	-	CASSYSPGGITGELFF	TGTGCCAGCAGTTACTCTCCAGGGGGGATCACCGGGGAGCTGTTTTTT
TRBV28	14	-	TRBJ2-7	-	CASRSDGSSYEQYF	TGTGCCAGCAGATCCGACGGGAGCTCCTACGAGCAGTACTTC
TRBV19	15	-	TRBJ1-1	-	CASHTSFRGETEAFF	TGTGCCAGTCATACAAGCTTCAGGGGCGAGACTGAAGCTTTCTTT
TRBV6-5	15	-	TRBJ1-1	-	CASSSIEERNTEAFF	TGTGCCAGCAGTTCCATAGAGGAGAGGAACACTGAAGCTTTCTTT
TRBV5-1	16	-	TRBJ2-7	-	CASSPAWTDFSYEQYF	TGCGCCAGCAGCCCCGCGTGGACAGATTTCTCCTACGAGCAGTACTTC
TRBV28	14	-	TRBJ1-6	-	CASSLLGENSPLHF	TGTGCCAGCAGTTTATTAGGGGAAAATTCACCCCTCCACTTT
TRBV6-1	13	-	TRBJ2-2	once	CASIDRYTGELFF	TGTGCCAGCATCGACAGGTACACCGGGGAGCTGTTTTTT
TRBV19	15	TRBD1	TRBJ1-1	-	CASSMGTGGYTEAFF	TGTGCCAGTAGTATGGGGACAGGAGGGTACACTGAAGCTTTCTTT
TRBV5-1	14	-	TRBJ1-1	-	CASSLDGGNTEAFF	TGCGCCAGCAGCTTGGATGGGGGCAACACTGAAGCTTTCTTT
TRBV5-4	15	-	TRBJ2-1	-	CASSAKYHSYNEQFF	TGTGCCAGCAGCGCGAAGTACCACTCCTACAATGAGCAGTTCTTC
TRBV25-1	14	-	TRBJ2-7	-	CASSESVPSYEQYF	TGTGCCAGCAGTGAATCAGTTCCTTCCTACGAGCAGTACTTC
TRBV29-1	13	-	TRBJ1-1	-	CSVEDLGGTEAFF	TGCAGCGTTGAAGATCTGGGGGGGACTGAAGCTTTCTTT
TRBV5-1	15	TRBD1	TRBJ2-7	-	CASSLGTGEAYEQYF	TGCGCCAGCAGCTTGGGGACAGGGGAGGCCTACGAGCAGTACTTC
TRBV4-1	14	-	TRBJ2-1	-	CASSQLAGLNEQFF	TGCGCCAGCAGCCAATTGGCAGGGTTAAATGAGCAGTTCTTC
TRBV7-9	16	-	TRBJ1-4	-	CASSFGQAATNEKLFF	TGTGCCAGCAGCTTCGGTCAGGCAGCAACTAATGAAAAACTGTTTTTT
TRBV6-1	13	-	TRBJ2-7	-	CASSEAGTYEQYF	TGTGCCAGCAGTGAGGCAGGGACCTACGAGCAGTACTTC
TRBV1	16	-	TRBJ1-6	once	CTSSHPQGQYNSPLHF	TGCACCAGCAGCCACCCACAGGGACAGTATAATTCACCCCTCCACTTT
TRBV2	13	-	TRBJ1-5	-	CASVDSSNQPQHF	TGTGCCAGCGTGGACAGCTCCAATCAGCCCCAGCATTTT
TRBV11-2	15	-	TRBJ1-1	-	CASSLVRTSNTEAFF	TGTGCCAGCAGCTTAGTGCGGACATCTAACACTGAAGCTTTCTTT
TRBV7-6	16	TRBD1	TRBJ2-1	few	CASSSLTGISYNEQFF	TGTGCCAGCAGCTCCTTGACAGGGATCTCCTACAATGAGCAGTTCTTC
TRBV5-1	14	-	TRBJ2-7	few	CASSPSTGADEQYF	TGCGCCAGCAGCCCGTCGACAGGTGCCGACGAGCAGTACTTC
TRBV6-1	15	-	TRBJ1-5	once	CASSDRHYSNQPQHF	TGTGCCAGCAGCGACAGGCACTATAGCAATCAGCCCCAGCATTTT
TRBV10-2	12	-	TRBJ2-7	-	CASSVGQFEQYF	TGCGCCAGCAGCGTCGGACAGTTCGAGCAGTACTTC
TRBV6-1	12	-	TRBJ2-7	few	CASSPNPYEQYF	TGTGCCAGCAGTCCCAATCCCTACGAGCAGTACTTC
TRBV4-1	15	TRBD1	TRBJ1-5	-	CASSQSTGFNQPQHF	TGCGCCAGCAGCCAATCGACAGGGTTCAATCAGCCCCAGCATTTT
TRBV13	15	TRBD1	TRBJ1-1	few	CASSYLQGMNTEAFF	TGTGCCAGCAGCTATTTACAGGGGATGAACACTGAAGCTTTCTTT
TRBV15	13	-	TRBJ1-6	few	CATSRNSNSPLHF	TGTGCCACCAGCAGAAACAGCAATTCACCCCTCCACTTT
TRBV19	13	-	TRBJ2-7	-	CASSTSTGYEQYF	TGTGCCAGTAGTACGTCGACGGGTTACGAGCAGTACTTC
TRBV9	15	-	TRBJ2-5	few	CASSVEAGIQETQYF	TGTGCCAGCAGCGTAGAGGCGGGAATTCAAGAGACCCAGTACTTC
TRBV7-3	16	TRBD2	TRBJ2-1	few	CASSSQLAGEYNEQFF	TGTGCCAGCAGCTCACAACTAGCGGGGGAATACAATGAGCAGTTCTTC
TRBV9	16	TRBD2	TRBJ2-3	-	CASSVWSGGVTDTQYF	TGTGCCAGCAGCGTATGGTCGGGGGGAGTCACAGATACGCAGTATTTT
TRBV9	16	-	TRBJ2-7	-	CASSPRGRGDSYEQYF	TGTGCCAGCAGCCCACGTGGGAGGGGGGACTCCTACGAGCAGTACTTC
TRBV28	14	TRBD1	TRBJ1-5	-	CASSEGTGNQPQHF	TGTGCCAGCAGTGAAGGGACAGGGAATCAGCCCCAGCATTTT
TRBV7-3	13	-	TRBJ2-2	-	CASSPSYTGELFF	TGTGCCAGCAGCCCCTCGTACACCGGGGAGCTGTTTTTT
TRBV29-1	12	-	TRBJ2-7	-	CSVRLGRVEQYF	TGCAGCGTGCGCCTCGGCAGGGTCGAGCAGTACTTC
TRBV7-6	18	-	TRBJ2-3	-	CASSLVPGQGIVTDTQYF	TGTGCCAGCAGCTTAGTTCCCGGCCAGGGGATTGTTACAGATACGCAGTATTTT
TRBV27	16	-	TRBJ2-1	once	CASSPRLGGSYNEQFF	TGTGCCAGCAGCCCACGGCTAGGGGGCTCCTACAATGAGCAGTTCTTC
TRBV6-1	15	-	TRBJ1-1	-	CASSEEGTPYTEAFF	TGTGCCAGCAGTGAAGAGGGGACACCTTACACTGAAGCTTTCTTT
TRBV5-4	15	-	TRBJ2-6	-	CASSSEGLGANVLTF	TGTGCCAGCAGCTCGGAGGGGCTTGGGGCCAACGTCCTGACTTTC
TRBV18	14	-	TRBJ2-2	few	CASSLKGDTGELFF	TGTGCCAGCTCACTTAAAGGGGACACCGGGGAGCTGTTTTTT
TRBV4-2	16	-	TRBJ2-1	-	CASSPYGTASYNEQFF	TGTGCCAGCAGCCCCTATGGGACTGCCTCCTACAATGAGCAGTTCTTC
TRBV27	16	-	TRBJ1-5	-	CATGGKYLGGNQPQHF	TGTGCCACGGGGGGGAAGTACTTGGGCGGCAATCAGCCCCAGCATTTT
TRBV9	17	-	TRBJ1-6	-	CASSVEGGPSYNSPLHF	TGTGCCAGCAGCGTAGAGGGGGGGCCCTCCTATAATTCACCCCTCCACTTT
TRBV19	13	-	TRBJ1-2	-	CASSLTGTGGYTF	TGTGCCAGTAGTCTTACAGGGACGGGAGGCTACACCTTC
TRBV4-3	14	-	TRBJ2-2	once	CASSQDSGTGELFF	TGCGCCAGCAGCCAAGATTCGGGGACCGGGGAGCTGTTTTTT
TRBV19	13	-	TRBJ1-3	few	CASSISGGNTIYF	TGTGCCAGTAGTATTTCAGGTGGAAACACCATATATTTT
TRBV15	15	TRBD1	TRBJ2-7	-	CATSRDRGSRTGQYF	TGTGCCACCAGCCGAGACAGGGGTTCCAGAACCGGGCAGTACTTC